This T cell receptor (beta chain) was profiled in a study of T cells in Graves' hyperthyroidism and ophthalmopathy. Regions amplified from RNA transcripts were the TCR beta CDR3 regions. TCR CDR3 regions were first amplified by RT-PCR with HTBI primers. One entry per CDR3 protein, called by TCRdb with MiXCR from the multiplex PCR reads. Of roughly 380,000 distinct CDR3 sequences listed, around 15% are singletons. This clonotype was seen only once. The junction does not match germline at one end; this may be a read error. Germline values: CDR1 LNHDA, CDR2 SQIVND (reference sequence). The CDR3 consists of 15 residues. Patients between 18 and 65 years old had hyperthyroidism, newly diagnosed and lasting under 2 months. Clinical symptoms, serum thyroxine and TRAb, thyroid ultrasound and orbital computed tomography together formed the diagnostic basis.

This clonotype was obtained from a woman aged 18-29 years with Graves' hyperthyroidism. The specimen was blood. This rearrangement joins TRBV19 to TRBJ2-1, with D perhaps TRBD1 or TRBD2 (5 bases each). In DNA, the CDR3 is TGTGCCAGTGGTATCCTCCCTGGGGGTGGCAATGAGCAGTTCTTC. It specifies CASGILPGGGNEQFF.